Below, 18 T cell receptor beta chains from the same sample are listed, as sequenced in a study of metastatic and nonmetastatic thyroid tumors. Patients underwent thyroid surgery, and none had received any treatment before it. From the PCR reads, TCRdb re-called clones with MiXCR. The table lists 13,000 or so clones, around 25% of them singletons. Sequencing was carried out using adjacent normal tissue. These receptors all come from a female donor with papillary thyroid cancer or a benign thyroid nodule (not recorded which). Some clones in this sample may be carry-over from other donors' samples.

The table lists this clone with many counts. The chain employs TRBV29-1 and TRBJ1-2, with D maybe TRBD1 (5 bases). The CDR3 has 11 amino acids. V lost 8 bases to trimming and J lost 8 bases, with 15 bases between them. The germline CDR1 and CDR2 sequences are SQVTM and ANQGSEA. The chain's CDR3 is CSTFGGGGYTF. CDR3 in DNA: TGCAGCACATTTGGGGGTGGCGGCTACACCTTC.

The J gene is TRBJ1-6, the V gene TRBV9; unclear D gene. CDR1 is SGDLS and CDR2 is YYNGEE in the germline V gene. Deletions cut 4 bases from V and 6 bases from J, with 5 bases between. This CDR3 is built from 12 residues. CDR3 bases: TGTGCCAGCAGCCCAAGTAATTCACCCCTCCACTTT. Protein product: CASSPSNSPLHF.

This clone was found many times. The chain joins TRBV27 to TRBJ2-3; possible D gene TRBD1, 6 bases. Germline CDR1 MNHEY, CDR2 SMNVEV (reference sequence). The CDR3 has 14 amino acids. Trimming took 4 bases from V and 3 from J, leaving 11 bases between them. The CDR3 DNA sequence: TGTGCCAGCAGTTGGGGGCGCGGTACAGATACGCAGTATTTT. Protein: CASSWGRGTDTQYF.

Of note for this clone: Possible read error: a much larger clone is one base away. The V call is TRBV3-1, the J call TRBJ2-3; 14 bases align to TRBD2. This CDR3 contains 17 residues. The V gene's germline CDR1 is LGHDT and CDR2 YNNKEL (reference sequence). Here the CDR3 reads CVSSRGLAGAGGDTQYF. The CDR3 DNA sequence: TGTGTCAGCAGCCGGGGACTAGCGGGAGCTGGGGGAGATACGCAGTATTTT.

This clone showed up many times. This chain connects TRBV20-1 to TRBJ2-1; the match to TRBD2 covers 12 bases. The CDR3 covers 14 residues. V lost 3 bases, J lost 7 bases, and 4 bases stayed unmatched. Germline loops: CDR1 DFQATT, CDR2 SNEGSKA (reference sequence). The DNA for the CDR3 is TGCAGTGCTAGGACTAGCGGGAGAGGAAATGAGCAGTTCTTC. It yields the protein CSARTSGRGNEQFF.

This clone was detected only a few times. This sequence joins TRBV11-2 and TRBJ2-1; the match to TRBD2 covers 12 bases. Germline values: CDR1 SGHAT, CDR2 FQNNGV. The V segment lost 5 bases and the J segment 7 bases; nucleotides outside the gene matches: 3. The CDR3 runs to 14 residues. CDR3 residues: CASSATSGRNEQFF. The CDR3 nucleotides read TGTGCCAGCAGCGCAACTAGCGGGAGGAATGAGCAGTTCTTC.

This clone was observed many times. A much larger clone is a single base away; this may be a read error. This specimen includes other DNA sequences encoding the same CDR3. This chain connects TRBV5-5 to TRBJ2-7; 11 nucleotides match TRBD1. The V gene's germline CDR1 is SGHKS and CDR2 YYEKEE (reference sequence). This CDR3 is built from 14 residues. J was trimmed by 5 bases and V by 6 bases; bases with no gene match: 7. The CDR3 region is CASIPGQGVHEQYF. As DNA, the CDR3 is TGTGCCAGCATCCCGGGACAGGGGGTGCACGAGCAGTACTTC.

The sample holds a few counts of this clone. The genes are TRBV7-9 and TRBJ2-1; D possibly uses TRBD1 or TRBD2 (5 bases each). There are 12 residues in the CDR3. Trimming took 4 bases from V and 15 from J, leaving 16 bases between them. CDR1 is SEHNR, CDR2 FQNEAQ, per germline (reference sequence). CDR3 region: CASSCSGTRLFF. The CDR3 DNA reads TGTGCCAGCAGCTGTTCCGGGACGCGCTTGTTCTTC.

The genes are TRBV20-1 and TRBJ2-2, with no clear D. The V gene lost 0 bases and the J gene lost 1 base, with 15 bases spanning the gap. The CDR3 loop spans 17 amino acids. Germline V gives CDR1 DFQATT, CDR2 SNEGSKA (reference sequence). The CDR3 region has the DNA TGCAGTGCTAGAGAAAGACGCCCCAGTGGGAACACCGGGGAGCTGTTTTTT. This gives the protein CSARERRPSGNTGELFF.

The genes are TRBV19 and TRBJ2-1; 11 bases fit TRBD2. Germline CDR1 is LNHDA and CDR2 is SQIVND (reference sequence). With V trimmed by 4 bases and J by 4 bases, 3 bases remained unmatched. This CDR3 has 15 amino acids. The CDR3 spells CASSRGLAEYNEQFF. For the CDR3, the DNA is TGTGCCAGTAGTAGGGGACTAGCGGAGTACAATGAGCAGTTCTTC.

In its sample, this clone is medium-sized. The chain carries TRBV6-1 and TRBJ2-3; a possible D gene is TRBD1 (5 bases). The V end was cut by 5 bases, the J end by 6 bases, with 15 bases between. The CDR3 runs 14 residues. Germline values: CDR1 MNHNS, CDR2 SASEGT. This CDR3 reads CASSSARPGDTQYF. CDR3 coding DNA: TGTGCCAGCAGTTCCGCACGTCCAGGGGATACGCAGTATTTT.

This clone was seen only once. This chain uses TRBV7-9 with TRBJ2-2; 10 positions match TRBD1. This CDR3 spans 15 amino acids. The junction had 7 bases not matched to a gene; V was cut back by 6 bases and J by 6 bases. The germline CDR1 and CDR2 sequences are SEHNR and FQNEAQ (reference sequence). Written as DNA, the CDR3 is TGTGCCAGCAGACCCAGACAGGGGGCGTCCGGGGAGCTGTTTTTT. Protein product: CASRPRQGASGELFF. The full variable domain, with the rest looked up from reference TRBV7-9 and TRBJ2-2, is DTGVSQNPRHKITKRGQNVTFRCDPISEHNRLYWYRQTLGQGPEFLTYFQNEAQLEKSRLLSDRFSAERPKGSFSTLEIQRTEQGDSAMYLCASRPRQGASGELFFGEGSRLTVL.

The J gene is TRBJ1-5, the V gene TRBV6-2 or TRBV6-3; 8 bases are shared with TRBD1. This CDR3 has 15 amino acids. CDR1 and CDR2 from the germline V gene are MNHEY and SVGEGT. V lost 0 bases to trimming and J lost 7 bases; unmatched junction nucleotides: 5. Written as DNA, the CDR3 is TGTGCCAGCAGTTACTCGGGACAGGTGGAACAGCCCCAGCATTTT. Translated: CASSYSGQVEQPQHF.

This clone qualifies as large. This chain links TRBV6-1 with TRBJ1-2, with 10 bases identical to TRBD1. After removal of 6 bases from V and 7 bases from J, the junction contained 17 bases not matched to a gene. Germline CDR1 and CDR2: MNHNS and SASEGT. CDR3 length equals 17 residues. The CDR3 region is CASSHSPKGQGVGGYTF. The DNA of the CDR3 is TGTGCCAGCAGCCACTCACCAAAAGGACAGGGGGTTGGTGGCTACACCTTC.

The V call is TRBV28, the J call TRBJ1-1; D uncertain. The CDR3 has 12 residues. The ends were cut back, 5 bases at V and 8 bases at J, with 12 bases in the middle. CDR1 is MDHEN, CDR2 SYDVKM, per germline. The CDR3 here is CASSPLDREAFF. The CDR3 coding sequence is TGTGCCAGCAGTCCCCTAGATCGGGAAGCTTTCTTT. Supplemented by reference TRBV28 and TRBJ1-1, the full variable domain reads DVKVTQSSRYLVKRTGEKVFLECVQDMDHENMFWYRQDPGLGLRLIYFSYDVKMKEKGDIPEGYSVSREKKERFSLILESASTNQTSMYLCASSPLDREAFFGQGTRLTVV.

The gene calls are TRBV6-6 and TRBJ2-2, with D maybe TRBD1 (6 bases). The germline gives CDR1 MNHNY, CDR2 SVGAGI (reference sequence). Trimming took off 2 bases at V and 6 bases at J, with 10 bases between the two ends. This CDR3 region has 14 residues. The CDR3 nucleotides read TGTGCCAGCAGTTACGTCGAGGGGGCCGGGGAGCTGTTTTTT. This gives the protein CASSYVEGAGELFF.

This clone is deemed medium-sized. This rearrangement joins TRBV6-1 to TRBJ1-6, with 8 bases that match TRBD1. With V trimmed by 6 bases and J by 8 bases, 6 bases remained unmatched. Germline V gene sequence: CDR1 MNHNS, CDR2 SASEGT. This CDR3 contains 14 residues. The CDR3 is CASRIRGQDSPLHF. The CDR3 DNA sequence: TGTGCCAGCAGGATCAGGGGGCAGGATTCACCCCTCCACTTT.

The gene calls are TRBV27 and TRBJ1-1; TRBD1 matches 7 bases. The trim removed 6 bases at V and 7 bases at J, leaving 5 bases unmatched. CDR3 length: 12 residues. Germline CDR1 is MNHEY and CDR2 is SMNVEV (reference sequence). CDR3 DNA sequence: TGTGCCAGCAGAACCGGGACAGTTGAAGCTTTCTTT. Translation gives CASRTGTVEAFF.